The 23 T cell receptor beta chains listed next were all sequenced from one sample in a study of graft-versus-host responses after intestinal transplantation. These receptors' antigens are unknown. Clones were sequenced by immunoSEQ multiplex PCR, and TCRdb holds only the in-frame ones, with some missing. The data show about 100,000 clones, roughly 87% seen once. The sequenced sample was unstimulated CD4+ T cells sorted from spleen or lymph node cells, obtained before transplant. These receptor sequences come from a human donor who was the organ donor for an intestinal transplant.

The rearrangement joins TRBV19 to TRBJ2-7; 11 bases match TRBD2. The V gene end was trimmed by 5 bases and the J gene end by 2 bases; junction bases not matched to a gene: 8. CDR1 is LNHDA, CDR2 SQIVND, per germline (reference sequence). This CDR3 region has 16 residues. CDR3 amino acids: CASSLRTSGLTYEQYF. The CDR3 DNA is TGTGCCAGTAGTCTCCGGACTAGCGGGTTAACCTACGAGCAGTACTTC.

In its sample, this clone was seen once. V and J are TRBV9 and TRBJ1-4; the D gene is possibly TRBD1 (5 bases). The germline V gene has CDR1 SGDLS and CDR2 YYNGEE. There are 15 residues in the CDR3. Trimming pared 4 bases from V and 5 bases from J, leaving 15 bases between. The CDR3 spells CASSPTGQGNEKLFF. CDR3 in DNA: TGTGCCAGCAGCCCCACCGGGCAGGGAAATGAAAAACTGTTTTTT. Based on the CDR3 plus reference TRBV9 and TRBJ1-4, the full variable domain is DSGVTQTPKHLITATGQRVTLRCSPRSGDLSVYWYQQSLDQGLQFLIQYYNGEERAKGNILERFSAQQFPDLHSELNLSSLELGDSALYFCASSPTGQGNEKLFFGSGTQLSVL.

V gene TRBV5-1 combines with J gene TRBJ2-3; D gene uncertain. CDR1 is SGHRS, CDR2 YFSETQ, per germline. The germline V and J ends were trimmed by 4 bases and 2 bases, with 8 bases remaining between them. The CDR3 totals 13 residues. This chain's CDR3 is CASSPGSTDTQYF. CDR3 in DNA: TGCGCCAGCAGCCCCGGGTCCACAGATACGCAGTATTTT.

The chain combines TRBV9 with TRBJ1-1; D not certain. Trimming cost V 4 bases and J 2 bases, with 12 bases left between them. The CDR3 has 14 amino acids. Germline values: CDR1 SGDLS, CDR2 YYNGEE. Written as DNA, the CDR3 is TGTGCCAGCAGCCCCTCTAAGCCTAACACTGAAGCTTTCTTT. This encodes CASSPSKPNTEAFF.

V usage is TRBV7-8 and J usage is TRBJ1-6; D is perhaps TRBD1 (6 bases). Trimming stripped 5 bases from V and 7 bases from J, with 12 bases between. The CDR3 consists of 14 residues. Germline CDR1 SGHVS, CDR2 FQNEAQ. Written as DNA, the CDR3 is TGTGCCAGCAGCCAGGACAGACCGAATTCACCCCTCCACTTT. This sequence encodes CASSQDRPNSPLHF.

This chain links TRBV7-2 with TRBJ2-1; D remains unclear. Germline V lookup: CDR1 SGHTA, CDR2 FQGNSA. The V gene lost 1 base and the J gene lost 7 bases, with 11 bases spanning the gap. This CDR3 is 14 amino acids long. For the CDR3, the DNA is TGTGCCAGCAGCTTAGATGGCCATCGAAATGAGCAGTTCTTC. This encodes CASSLDGHRNEQFF.

The chain carries TRBV30 and TRBJ2-7; D is perhaps TRBD2 (5 bases). The CDR3 contains 11 residues. CDR1 GTSNPN and CDR2 SVGIG come from the germline V gene (reference sequence). V lost 3 bases, J lost 6 bases, and 9 bases lay in between. CDR3 amino acids: CAWRRDGEQYF. CDR3 bases: TGTGCCTGGAGGAGGGATGGCGAGCAGTACTTC.

This chain links TRBV30 with TRBJ2-2; D remains ambiguous. The CDR3 runs to 13 residues. The V gene lost 4 bases and the J gene lost 7 bases, with 13 bases spanning the gap. CDR1 is GTSNPN, CDR2 SVGIG, per germline (reference sequence). This CDR3 is CAWNYRVGGELFF. Written as DNA, the CDR3 is TGTGCCTGGAATTATAGGGTGGGCGGGGAGCTGTTTTTT.

In this sample, this clone turned up once. The chain uses TRBV12-5 and TRBJ2-3; D is tentatively TRBD1 or TRBD2 (5 bases each). Germline CDR1 LGHNT, CDR2 FRNRAP. The CDR3 contains 16 residues. The germline V and J ends were trimmed by 7 bases and 1 base, with 18 bases remaining between them. Here the CDR3 reads CASASGQDPRTDTQYF. Here the CDR3 DNA reads TGTGCTAGTGCATCGGGGCAAGACCCTCGCACAGATACGCAGTATTTT. Full variable domain (remainder filled in from reference TRBV12-5 and TRBJ2-3): DARVTQTPRHKVTEMGQEVTMRCQPILGHNTVFWYRQTMMQGLELLAYFRNRAPLDDSGMPKDRFSAEMPDATLATLKIQPSEPRDSAVYFCASASGQDPRTDTQYFGPGTRLTVL.

The chain couples TRBV28 to TRBJ2-7; a possible D gene is TRBD2 (5 bases). V dropped 1 base and J dropped 2 bases, with 12 bases sitting between them. Germline assignment: CDR1 MDHEN and CDR2 SYDVKM. The CDR3 has 15 amino acids. CDR3 region: CASSLSGSSAYEQYF. As DNA, the CDR3 is TGTGCCAGCAGTTTATCTGGGAGTTCGGCCTACGAGCAGTACTTC.

The rearrangement joins TRBV4-2 to TRBJ1-2; D ambiguous. CDR1 LGHNA and CDR2 YNFKEQ come from the germline V gene. V was cut by 1 base and J by 8 bases, with 17 bases left in between. CDR3 size: 15 residues. The CDR3 sequence: CASSQALPVEVGYTF. In nucleotides, the CDR3 is TGTGCCAGCAGCCAAGCCCTCCCCGTTGAGGTAGGCTACACCTTC.

The J gene is TRBJ1-6, the V gene TRBV7-3; D ambiguous. Germline loops: CDR1 SGHTA, CDR2 FQGTGA. The CDR3 has 12 residues. The V end lost 5 bases, the J end lost 8 bases, and 7 bases lay between the germline ends. CDR3 nucleotides: TGTGCCAGCAGCCTTGAGGATTCACCCCTCCACTTT. Its protein product is CASSLEDSPLHF. Using reference TRBV7-3 and TRBJ1-6 for the parts outside the CDR3, the full variable domain is GAGVSQTPSNKVTEKGKYVELRCDPISGHTALYWYRQSLGQGPEFLIYFQGTGAADDSGLPNDRFFAVRPEGSVSTLKIQRTERGDSAVYLCASSLEDSPLHFGNGTRLTVT.

The chain is built from TRBV7-2 and TRBJ2-2; D is uncertain. Trimming took off 1 base at V and 1 base at J, with 7 bases between the two ends. CDR3 length equals 15 residues. From germline, CDR1 is SGHTA and CDR2 FQGNSA. The CDR3 sequence: CASSLVRENTGELFF. CDR3 nucleotide sequence: TGTGCCAGCAGCTTAGTTCGAGAGAACACCGGGGAGCTGTTTTTT.

The table lists this clone with a count of one. The CDR3: CASRVRDRGRETQYF. The CDR3 region has the DNA TGTGCCAGCAGGGTCCGGGACAGGGGCAGGGAGACCCAGTACTTC. The chain recombines TRBV27 with TRBJ2-5; the match to TRBD1 covers 10 bases. This CDR3 region has 15 residues. CDR1 is MNHEY and CDR2 is SMNVEV in the germline V gene (reference sequence). The ends lost 6 bases at V and 5 bases at J; junction bases unmatched: 9.

This chain uses TRBV5-6 with TRBJ2-7, with a tentative D call TRBD2 (6 bases). Per germline, CDR1 SGHDT and CDR2 YYEEEE. The V end was cut by 4 bases, the J end by 7 bases, with 15 bases between. CDR3 length equals 13 residues. This CDR3 is CASSLDWRDEQYF. The CDR3 region has the DNA TGTGCCAGCAGCCTCGACTGGAGGGATGAGCAGTACTTC.

The chain combines TRBV18 with TRBJ2-2, with 8 bases matching TRBD1. The ends lost 6 bases at V and 5 bases at J; junction bases unmatched: 8. The CDR3 is made up of 15 amino acids. Germline values: CDR1 KGHSH, CDR2 LQKENI. The CDR3 DNA reads TGTGCCAGCTCCCCTCTCAGGGGGCGGACCGGGGAGCTGTTTTTT. Translated: CASSPLRGRTGELFF.

The chain couples TRBV30 to TRBJ1-1, with TRBD1 matching 8 bases. The V gene end was trimmed by 0 bases and the J gene end by 1 base; junction bases not matched to a gene: 7. The germline V gene encodes CDR1 GTSNPN and CDR2 SVGIG (reference sequence). This CDR3 spans 16 amino acids. Written as DNA, the CDR3 is TGTGCCTGGAGTGTACGCAGACAGGGGCAGAACACTGAAGCTTTCTTT. Its protein is CAWSVRRQGQNTEAFF.

V usage is TRBV4-2 and J usage is TRBJ2-1; D not certain. CDR1 LGHNA and CDR2 YNFKEQ come from the germline V gene. The CDR3 is made up of 15 amino acids. V lost 0 bases, J lost 2 bases, and 8 bases lay in between. The CDR3 spells CASSQEQAAYNEQFF. CDR3 nucleotides: TGTGCCAGCAGCCAAGAGCAAGCAGCCTACAATGAGCAGTTCTTC.

This chain connects TRBV7-7 to TRBJ2-2, with unresolved D. Trimming left V 4 bases short and J 6 bases short, with 21 bases between. This CDR3 has 17 amino acids. Germline CDR1 SSHAT, CDR2 FNYEAQ (reference sequence). In DNA form, the CDR3 reads TGTGCCAGCAGCTCTGCAGCCGGTGACAAGTGGTCCGGGGAGCTGTTTTTT. Translation: CASSSAAGDKWSGELFF.

The chain links TRBV9 to TRBJ2-1, with D perhaps TRBD1 or TRBD2 (6 bases each). V was cut by 2 bases and J by 3 bases, with 12 bases left in between. There are 15 residues in the CDR3. The germline V gene has CDR1 SGDLS and CDR2 YYNGEE. This CDR3 reads CASSVNGGHYNEQFF. The CDR3, as DNA: TGTGCCAGCAGCGTTAATGGGGGGCACTACAATGAGCAGTTCTTC.

As for this clone: This specimen includes other DNA sequences encoding the same CDR3. This chain connects TRBV19 to TRBJ1-1; D not certain. This CDR3 has 12 amino acids. The ends were cut back, 6 bases at V and 2 bases at J, with 7 bases in the middle. Germline assignment: CDR1 LNHDA and CDR2 SQIVND (reference sequence). The CDR3 region is CASRDRNTEAFF. The DNA for the CDR3 is TGTGCCAGTAGGGATAGAAACACTGAAGCTTTCTTT.

This sequence joins TRBV11-3 and TRBJ2-5; 9 bases match TRBD2. This CDR3 has 15 residues. V was pared by 4 bases and J by 3 bases, with 6 bases of the junction left unmatched. CDR1 and CDR2 (germline): SGHNT, YENEEA. The CDR3 DNA is TGTGCCAGCAGCTCCGGGACTAGCAGAGAAGAGACCCAGTACTTC. It specifies CASSSGTSREETQYF.

A few counts support this clone. The genes are TRBV28 and TRBJ2-3; maybe TRBD2 (7 bases). The CDR3 extends over 15 amino acids. Looked up from germline, CDR1 is MDHEN and CDR2 is SYDVKM. V was cut by 6 bases and J by 4 bases, with 17 bases left in between. CDR3 bases: TGTGCCAGCAGCGAACTCGCGGGGGCGGCAGATACGCAGTATTTT. It specifies CASSELAGAADTQYF.